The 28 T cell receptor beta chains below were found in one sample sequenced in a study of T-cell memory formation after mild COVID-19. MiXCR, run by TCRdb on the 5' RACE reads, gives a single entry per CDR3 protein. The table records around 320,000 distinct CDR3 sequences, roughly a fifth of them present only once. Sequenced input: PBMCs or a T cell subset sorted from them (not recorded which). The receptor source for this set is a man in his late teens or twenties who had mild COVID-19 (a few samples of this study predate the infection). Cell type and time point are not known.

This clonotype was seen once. The CDR3 here is CASRPAGDSGYTF. CDR3 coding DNA: TGCGCCAGCAGACCCGCCGGGGACAGTGGCTACACCTTC. The J gene is TRBJ1-2, the V gene TRBV5-1, with 7 bases fitting TRBD1. The CDR3 consists of 13 residues. Trimming cost V 5 bases and J 7 bases; bases outside gene matches: 8. Per the germline V gene, CDR1 is SGHRS and CDR2 is YFSETQ.

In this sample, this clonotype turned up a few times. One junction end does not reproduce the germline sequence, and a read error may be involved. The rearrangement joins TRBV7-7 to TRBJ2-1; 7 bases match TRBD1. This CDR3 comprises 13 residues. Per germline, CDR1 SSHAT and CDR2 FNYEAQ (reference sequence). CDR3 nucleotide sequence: TGTGCTAGCAGCTTGACAGGGAGCCATGAGCAGTTCTTC. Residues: CASSLTGSHEQFF.

In DNA form, the CDR3 reads TGTGCCAGCAGTGGCCGGGACAGGGTCGAGCAGTACGTC. It codes for CASSGRDRVEQYV. The V gene is TRBV6-6, the J gene TRBJ2-7; 9 bases agree with TRBD1. The CDR3 spans 13 residues. J was trimmed by 6 bases and V by 5 bases; bases with no gene match: 5. Germline CDR1 MNHNY, CDR2 SVGAGI (reference sequence).

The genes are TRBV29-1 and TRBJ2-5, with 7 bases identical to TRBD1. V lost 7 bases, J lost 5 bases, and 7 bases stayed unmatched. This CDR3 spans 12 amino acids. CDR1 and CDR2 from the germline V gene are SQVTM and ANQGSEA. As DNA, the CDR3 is TGCAGCGGGAAAGGGACAGCGGAGACCCAGTACTTC. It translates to CSGKGTAETQYF.

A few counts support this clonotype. CDR3 residues: CASSLPGPGYTF. DNA of the CDR3: TGCGCCAGCAGCTTGCCAGGCCCTGGCTACACCTTC. V and J are TRBV5-1 and TRBJ1-2; no firm D call. Germline-derived CDR1 and CDR2 are SGHRS and YFSETQ. The V end lost 1 base, the J end lost 7 bases, and 8 bases lay between the germline ends. The CDR3 is made up of 12 amino acids.

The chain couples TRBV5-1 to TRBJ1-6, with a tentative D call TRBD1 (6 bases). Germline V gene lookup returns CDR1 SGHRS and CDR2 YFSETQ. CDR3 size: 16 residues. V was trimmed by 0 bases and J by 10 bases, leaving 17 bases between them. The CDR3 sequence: CASSLEGDTGRSPLHF. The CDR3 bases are TGCGCCAGCAGCTTGGAGGGGGATACGGGTCGCTCACCCCTCCACTTT.

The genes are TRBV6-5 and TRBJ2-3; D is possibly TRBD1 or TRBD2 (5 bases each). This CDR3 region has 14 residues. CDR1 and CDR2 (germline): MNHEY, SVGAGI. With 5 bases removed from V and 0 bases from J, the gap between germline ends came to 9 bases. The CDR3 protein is CASSHGTSTDTQYF. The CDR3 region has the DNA TGTGCCAGCAGTCACGGGACCAGCACAGATACGCAGTATTTT.

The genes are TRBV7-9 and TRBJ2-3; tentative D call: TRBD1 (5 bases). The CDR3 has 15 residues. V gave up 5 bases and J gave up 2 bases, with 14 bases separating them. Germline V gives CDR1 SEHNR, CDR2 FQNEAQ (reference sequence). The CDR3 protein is CASSVRLTVTDTQYF. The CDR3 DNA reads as TGTGCCAGCAGCGTCAGGCTGACAGTCACAGATACGCAGTATTTT.

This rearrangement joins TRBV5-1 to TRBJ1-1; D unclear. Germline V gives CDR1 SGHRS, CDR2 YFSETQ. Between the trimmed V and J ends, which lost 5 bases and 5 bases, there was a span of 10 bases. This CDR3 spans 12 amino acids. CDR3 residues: CASREGGTEAFF. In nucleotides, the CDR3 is TGCGCCAGCAGGGAGGGAGGAACTGAAGCTTTCTTT.

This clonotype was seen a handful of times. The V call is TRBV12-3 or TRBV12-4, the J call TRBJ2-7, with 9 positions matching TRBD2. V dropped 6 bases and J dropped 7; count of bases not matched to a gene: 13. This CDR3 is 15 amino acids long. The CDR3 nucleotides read TGTGCCAGCAGCGAAGGGGCGTCTAGCGGGGAGGAGCAGTACTTC. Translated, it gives CASSEGASSGEEQYF.

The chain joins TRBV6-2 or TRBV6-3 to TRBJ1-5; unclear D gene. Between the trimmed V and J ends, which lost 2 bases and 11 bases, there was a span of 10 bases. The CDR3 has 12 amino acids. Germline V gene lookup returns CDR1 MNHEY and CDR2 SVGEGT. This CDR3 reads CASSYPGKAQHF. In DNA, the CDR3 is TGTGCCAGCAGTTACCCCGGAAAAGCCCAGCATTTT.

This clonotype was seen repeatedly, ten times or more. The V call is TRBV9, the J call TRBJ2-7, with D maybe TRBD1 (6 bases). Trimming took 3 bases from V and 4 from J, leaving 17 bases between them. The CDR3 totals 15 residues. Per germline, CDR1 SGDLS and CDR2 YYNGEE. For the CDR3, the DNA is TGTGCCAGCAGCGACCGGGACACCCAGCCTTACGAGCAGTACTTC. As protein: CASSDRDTQPYEQYF.

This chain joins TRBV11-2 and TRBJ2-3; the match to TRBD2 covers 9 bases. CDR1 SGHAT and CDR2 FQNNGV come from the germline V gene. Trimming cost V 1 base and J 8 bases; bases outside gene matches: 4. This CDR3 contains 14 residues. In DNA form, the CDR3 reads TGTGCCAGCAGCTTAGGTAGCGGGGGAGGTACGCAGTATTTT. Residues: CASSLGSGGGTQYF.

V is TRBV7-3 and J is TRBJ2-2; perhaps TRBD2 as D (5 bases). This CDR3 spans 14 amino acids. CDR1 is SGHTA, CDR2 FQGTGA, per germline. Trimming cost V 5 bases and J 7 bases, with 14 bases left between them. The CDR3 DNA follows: TGTGCCAGCAGCCCCTCCGCGGGCGACGGGGAGCTGTTTTTT. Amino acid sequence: CASSPSAGDGELFF.

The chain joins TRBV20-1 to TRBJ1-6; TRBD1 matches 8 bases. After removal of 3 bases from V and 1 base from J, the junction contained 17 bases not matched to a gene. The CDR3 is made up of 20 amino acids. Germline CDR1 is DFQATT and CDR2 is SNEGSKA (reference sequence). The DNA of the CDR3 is TGCAGTGCTAGGTTTTCCAGGGGGCAACGGCCGGGGTCCTATAATTCACCCCTCCACTTT. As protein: CSARFSRGQRPGSYNSPLHF.

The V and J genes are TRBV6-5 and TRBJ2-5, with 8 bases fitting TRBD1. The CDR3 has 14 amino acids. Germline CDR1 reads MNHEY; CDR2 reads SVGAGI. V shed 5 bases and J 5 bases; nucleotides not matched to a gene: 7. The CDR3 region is CASSRQGSSETQYF. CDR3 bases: TGTGCCAGCAGTCGACAGGGGTCGTCCGAGACCCAGTACTTC.

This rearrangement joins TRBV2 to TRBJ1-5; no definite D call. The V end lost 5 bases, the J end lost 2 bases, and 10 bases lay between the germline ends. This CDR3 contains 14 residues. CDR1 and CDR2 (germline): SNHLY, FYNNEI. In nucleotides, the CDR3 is TGTGCCAGCAGTTGGGCATTCGGCAATCAGCCCCAGCATTTT. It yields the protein CASSWAFGNQPQHF. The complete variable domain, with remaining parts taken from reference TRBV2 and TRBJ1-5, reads EPEVTQTPSHQVTQMGQEVILRCVPISNHLYFYWYRQILGQKVEFLVSFYNNEISEKSEIFDDQFSVERPDGSNFTLKIRSTKLEDSAMYFCASSWAFGNQPQHFGDGTRLSIL.

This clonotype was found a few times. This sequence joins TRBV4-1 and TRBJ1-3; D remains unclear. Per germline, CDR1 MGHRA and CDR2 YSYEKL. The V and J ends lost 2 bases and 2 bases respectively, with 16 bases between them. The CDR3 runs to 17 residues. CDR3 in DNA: TGCGCCAGCAGCCAACCCCCCGGAACAGCTACTGGAAACACCATATATTTT. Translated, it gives CASSQPPGTATGNTIYF.

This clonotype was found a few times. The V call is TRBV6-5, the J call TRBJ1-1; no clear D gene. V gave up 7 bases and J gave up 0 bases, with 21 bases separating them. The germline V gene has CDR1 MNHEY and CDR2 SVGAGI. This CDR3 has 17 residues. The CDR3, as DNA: TGTGCCAGCAACAAACGGACCCTAGGCCAGATGAACACTGAAGCTTTCTTT. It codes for CASNKRTLGQMNTEAFF.

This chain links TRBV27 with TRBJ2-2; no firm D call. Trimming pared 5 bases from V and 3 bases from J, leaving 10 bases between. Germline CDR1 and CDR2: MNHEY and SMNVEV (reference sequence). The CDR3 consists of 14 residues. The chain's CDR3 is CASSPTEYTGELFF. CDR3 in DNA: TGTGCCAGCAGTCCGACTGAATACACCGGGGAGCTGTTTTTT.

This chain's CDR3 is CSARGTANTGELFF. The CDR3 region has the DNA TGCAGTGCTAGAGGGACAGCGAACACCGGGGAGCTGTTTTTT. The V gene is TRBV20-1, the J gene TRBJ2-2, with D possibly matching TRBD1 (6 bases). The length of the CDR3 is 14 residues. V lost 1 base and J lost 0, with 6 bases in between. Germline CDR1 reads DFQATT; CDR2 reads SNEGSKA (reference sequence).

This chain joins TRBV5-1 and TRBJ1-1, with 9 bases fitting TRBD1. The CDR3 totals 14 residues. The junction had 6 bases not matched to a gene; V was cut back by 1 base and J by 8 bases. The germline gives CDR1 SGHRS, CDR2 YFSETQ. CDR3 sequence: CASSLPKGTGEAFF. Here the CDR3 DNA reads TGCGCCAGCAGCTTGCCGAAAGGGACAGGGGAAGCTTTCTTT.

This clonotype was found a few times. The CDR3 DNA reads as TGCAGTGCCGTGGTTACCTACGAGCAGTACTTC. Translated: CSAVVTYEQYF. The rearrangement joins TRBV20-1 to TRBJ2-7; D not certain. V was shortened by 6 bases and J by 2 bases, with 8 bases between the two germline ends. Germline assignment: CDR1 DFQATT and CDR2 SNEGSKA (reference sequence). The CDR3 runs 11 residues.

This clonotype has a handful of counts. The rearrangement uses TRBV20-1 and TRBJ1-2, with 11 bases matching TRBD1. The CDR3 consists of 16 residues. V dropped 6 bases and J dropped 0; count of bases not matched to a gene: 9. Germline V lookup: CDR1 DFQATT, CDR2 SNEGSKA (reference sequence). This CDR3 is CSATRTGGLANYGYTF. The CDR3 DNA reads TGCAGTGCGACCCGGACAGGGGGCCTGGCTAACTATGGCTACACCTTC.

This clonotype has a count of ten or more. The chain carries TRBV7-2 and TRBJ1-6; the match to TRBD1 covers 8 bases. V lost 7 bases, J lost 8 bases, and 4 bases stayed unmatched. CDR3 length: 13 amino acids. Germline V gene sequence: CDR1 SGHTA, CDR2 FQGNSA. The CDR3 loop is CASTTGVYSPLHF. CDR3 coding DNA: TGTGCCAGCACGACAGGGGTATATTCACCCCTCCACTTT.

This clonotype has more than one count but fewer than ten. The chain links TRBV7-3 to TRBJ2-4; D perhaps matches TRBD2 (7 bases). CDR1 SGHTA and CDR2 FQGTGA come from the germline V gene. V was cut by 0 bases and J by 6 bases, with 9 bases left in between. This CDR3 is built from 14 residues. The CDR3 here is CASSLTGGRNIQYF. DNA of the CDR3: TGTGCCAGCAGCTTAACGGGGGGGCGAAACATTCAGTACTTC.

The chain's CDR3 is CSAPPGTSATDTQYF. Written as DNA, the CDR3 is TGCAGTGCTCCCCCTGGGACTAGCGCCACAGATACGCAGTATTTT. V gene TRBV20-1 combines with J gene TRBJ2-3; 10 bases align to TRBD2. There are 15 residues in the CDR3. Germline values: CDR1 DFQATT, CDR2 SNEGSKA (reference sequence). V lost 5 bases to trimming and J lost 2 bases; unmatched junction nucleotides: 7.

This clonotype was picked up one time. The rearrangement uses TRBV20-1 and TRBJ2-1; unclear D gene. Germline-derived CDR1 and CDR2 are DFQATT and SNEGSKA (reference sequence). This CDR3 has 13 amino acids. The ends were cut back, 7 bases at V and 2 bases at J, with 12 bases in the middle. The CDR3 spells CSGLSRTYNEQFF. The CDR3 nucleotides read TGCAGTGGTCTAAGCAGGACCTACAATGAGCAGTTCTTC.